This T cell receptor beta chain comes out of a study of T cell responses to AZD1222 COVID-19 vaccine. Overall study results and limits: Close to half of spike-specific TCRs reportedly recognize unmutated variant regions. Females made up more of the donors, who were largely white British, and clonal diversity may have come out too low.

V gave up 5 bases and J gave up 4 bases, with 11 bases separating them. The CDR3 spans 13 residues. In germline, CDR1 is MNHEY, CDR2 SVGAGI. Clones were read by immunoSEQ multiplex PCR, and TCRdb kept only the in-frame ones, dropping some. The sample includes 80,000 to 130,000 clones, approximately 91% of them seen just once. Notes on this clone: Its specificity is not known.

The source was peripheral blood, collected on day 0 of AZD1222 vaccination. This sequence was found in an adult in good health. The genes are TRBV6-5 and TRBJ1-1; D gene unclear. The CDR3 DNA reads TGTGCCAGCAGTCTATGGGGAATCACTGAAGCTTTCTTT. Translated: CASSLWGITEAFF.